This T cell receptor beta chain was recorded in a study of shared clonotypes between healthy human individuals (dated by TCRdb to the early 2020s). In terms of the full investigation: A couple of women and a few men aged 18 to 49 years were included in the cohort. To increase sequencing depth and limit assay-specific biases, different laboratories used diverse techniques to prepare libraries and sequence TCR repertoires. Per donor, leukapheresis produced somewhere between about 0.8 and 9 billion PBMCs. The study deeply sequenced blood TCR repertoires of about five healthy adults to estimate repertoire size and the extent of clonotype sharing between individuals.

What the authors observed across the whole study: The genetic and exposure-history diversity represented was limited by the small number of donors. Only blood was sampled, and tissue TCR repertoires likely differ from those in blood. Pairwise subsampling led to the expectation that sequencing depth would affect the degree of clonotype sharing among donors.

This clone has a count of ten or more. No cognate antigen has been identified for it. No base quality values were provided; no much bigger clone lies one nucleotide off. The donors were healthy, HIV-negative adults who had no recently reported acute infections or vaccinations. All donors were Caucasian adults living in Nashville, Tennessee, USA. For unsorted samples, 85 million to 100 million PBMCs were counted, and genomic DNA was extracted using the QIAamp DNA Blood Mini kit. After blood collection by leukapheresis, PBMCs were isolated using Ficoll-Histopaque density gradient centrifugation and then cryopreserved in the vapor phase of liquid nitrogen. TCR CDR3 regions were amplified from genomic DNA by multiplex PCR using the deep immunoSEQ assay. For each cell subset, the extracted genomic DNA was distributed evenly across all wells of several immunoSEQ 96-well plates, and each plate served as one replicate. For unsorted PBMC, each replicate PCR was loaded with roughly 270 ng genomic DNA, equivalent to some 27,000 T cell genomes. Ten immunoSEQ deep assay plates were used to sequence the unsorted PBMC genomic DNA. The purified libraries were quantified using a Qubit 3.0 fluorometer, sized with a Bioanalyzer 2100, and then quantified again using the KAPA Library Quantification kit. Every immunoSEQ 96-well plate was sequenced on a dedicated single-read 150-cycle Illumina NextSeq 550 flow cell. From the authors' description of their analysis: The immunoSEQ output contained only junctional sequences without quality scores, so filtering could not match that applied to full-length reads. To assign V/J genes and CDR3, sequences were annotated against IMGT germline references using PyIR, a Python wrapper for IgBLAST v1.9. Reads with weak V/J assignments (E-value above 1e-6), missing CDR3, stop codons, out-of-frame junctions, or ambiguous translated residues were removed. V3J clonotypes were defined as sequences sharing the same inferred V gene, J gene, and CDR3 amino acid sequence. Percentage overlap between repertoires was calculated by dividing the number of shared unique clonotypes by the size of the smaller repertoire. Three approaches were used to assess repertoire richness: RTK rarefaction, the Chao1 estimator, and Recon v2.1 estimates of unobserved clonotypes. TCRdb holds this immuneACCESS table with in-frame rearrangements only. Some clones are missing; in checked studies, unresolved V genes explain under half, and the rest has no known cause. For V, J and clone size, that table is used; D and trimming come from the DNA. Present in this sample are roughly 450,000 clones, more than 65% of which were seen just once. 10% to 15% of the sample is taken by the ten largest.

The V end loses 6 bases and the J end loses 4 bases, and a stretch of 12 bases separates them. The germline V gene yields MDHEN for CDR1 and SYDVKM for CDR2. The CDR3 spans 13 residues, from the cysteine through the phenylalanine. CDR3 DNA only is kept here, 39 bases in frame from base 1. The V and J segments used are TRBV28 and TRBJ1-2, and perhaps TRBD1 as D gene, on 6 matching bases. The receptor comes from a woman aged 40 to 55 in good health. Some clones in this sample may be carry-over from other donors' samples. The specimen sequenced was PBMCs. The encoded CDR3 is CASSQDSGYGYTF. The sequence in DNA is TGTGCCAGCAGCCAGGACAGCGGCTATGGCTACACCTTC.